Presented here are 20 T cell receptor beta chains from one specimen sequenced in a study of blood T cell repertoires in COVID-19. Some clones are missing from TCRdb's copy, which holds only in-frame ones; the method was immunoSEQ multiplex PCR. The sample has over 200,000 clones, around 85% seen once. The specimen sequenced was peripheral blood. These receptors were collected from a woman aged 25-40 years who had recovered from COVID-19.

The gene calls are TRBV6-5 and TRBJ2-7; D gene ambiguous. This CDR3 has 15 amino acids. Trimming removed 0 bases from V and 0 bases from J, with 9 bases in between. Looked up from germline, CDR1 is MNHEY and CDR2 is SVGAGI. This CDR3 reads CASSYSTGFSYEQYF. CDR3 nucleotide sequence: TGTGCCAGCAGTTACTCGACCGGGTTCTCCTACGAGCAGTACTTC.

This clone came up once. V gene TRBV5-4 combines with J gene TRBJ2-3; TRBD2 aligns across 11 bases. CDR3 length: 15 residues. Trimming cost V 6 bases and J 1 base; bases outside gene matches: 4. Germline-derived CDR1 and CDR2 are SGHNT and YYREEE (reference sequence). CDR3 nucleotides: TGTGCCAGCAAAACGACTAGCGGGGGCACAGATACGCAGTATTTT. Translating it yields CASKTTSGGTDTQYF.

J is TRBJ1-6 and V is TRBV5-5; D is perhaps TRBD1 (6 bases). CDR1 and CDR2 from the germline V gene are SGHKS and YYEKEE (reference sequence). CDR3 length: 14 residues. V was cut by 2 bases and J by 6 bases, with 9 bases left in between. CDR3 sequence: CASSFRDTNSPLHF. The CDR3 DNA reads as TGTGCCAGCAGCTTCCGGGACACTAATTCACCCCTCCACTTT.

The chain uses TRBV11-3 and TRBJ1-1; no clear D. The CDR3 is 14 residues long. The V end lost 0 bases, the J end lost 1 base, and 6 bases lay between the germline ends. Germline V lookup: CDR1 SGHNT, CDR2 YENEEA. Here the CDR3 DNA reads TGTGCCAGCAGCTTAGATCCGGGGAACACTGAAGCTTTCTTT. This gives the protein CASSLDPGNTEAFF.

The chain joins TRBV7-9 to TRBJ2-7; maybe TRBD2 (5 bases). This CDR3 has 15 residues. In germline, CDR1 is SEHNR, CDR2 FQNEAQ (reference sequence). The V and J ends lost 0 bases and 5 bases respectively, with 14 bases between them. The CDR3 DNA reads TGTGCCAGCAGCTTAGCTTTTGAGCGGTTGGACGAGCAGTACTTC. Its translation is CASSLAFERLDEQYF.

The chain employs TRBV6-2 or TRBV6-3 and TRBJ2-2; 9 bases fit TRBD2. J gave up 7 bases and V 6 bases, and 12 bases lay outside the gene matches. CDR3 length: 16 residues. The germline CDR1 and CDR2 sequences are MNHEY and SVGEGT. The DNA for the CDR3 is TGTGCCAGCAGCACCGGGTTGCGGGGGGGCGTCGGGGAGCTGTTTTTT. Protein: CASSTGLRGGVGELFF.

In this sample, this clone turned up once. V and J are TRBV12-3 or TRBV12-4 and TRBJ1-2, with 7 bases lining up with TRBD1. V lost 6 bases to trimming and J lost 2 bases; unmatched junction nucleotides: 3. There are 13 residues in the CDR3. CDR3 in DNA: TGTGCCAGCAGAAAGACAGGGAACTATGGCTACACCTTC. It is translated as CASRKTGNYGYTF.

V and J are TRBV7-9 and TRBJ2-3; 7 bases are shared with TRBD1. The ends lost 3 bases at V and 3 bases at J; junction bases unmatched: 9. The CDR3 spans 16 residues. The germline gives CDR1 SEHNR, CDR2 FQNEAQ (reference sequence). The CDR3 loop reads CASSFNAGGRTDTQYF. In nucleotides, the CDR3 is TGTGCCAGCAGCTTTAACGCAGGGGGTAGGACAGATACGCAGTATTTT.

The rearrangement links TRBV6-5 to TRBJ2-3; possibly TRBD1 for D (6 bases). The CDR3 covers 15 residues. CDR1 is MNHEY and CDR2 is SVGAGI in the germline V gene. V lost 7 bases to trimming and J lost 2 bases, with 16 bases between them. The CDR3 bases are TGTGCCAGCAAAAAGACAGGCCAATACACAGATACGCAGTATTTT. The encoded protein is CASKKTGQYTDTQYF.

J is TRBJ2-1 and V is TRBV6-1; the match to TRBD2 covers 12 bases. There are 17 residues in the CDR3. The V segment lost 2 bases and the J segment 0 bases; nucleotides outside the gene matches: 2. Germline CDR1 is MNHNS and CDR2 is SASEGT. The CDR3: CASSERTSGASYNEQFF. The CDR3 region has the DNA TGTGCCAGCAGTGAACGGACTAGCGGGGCCTCCTACAATGAGCAGTTCTTC.

The chain combines TRBV11-2 with TRBJ2-1, with D possibly matching TRBD1 (6 bases). The V gene lost 0 bases and the J gene lost 3 bases, with 6 bases spanning the gap. The CDR3 length is 14 residues. CDR1 is SGHAT and CDR2 is FQNNGV in the germline V gene. CDR3 protein: CASSLETGYNEQFF. CDR3 nucleotide sequence: TGTGCCAGCAGCTTAGAGACAGGCTACAATGAGCAGTTCTTC. Together with reference TRBV11-2 and TRBJ2-1, the CDR3 gives the full variable domain: EAGVAQSPRYKIIEKRQSVAFWCNPISGHATLYWYQQILGQGPKLLIQFQNNGVVDDSQLPKDRFSAERLKGVDSTLKIQPAKLEDSAVYLCASSLETGYNEQFFGPGTRLTVL.

The chain links TRBV6-2 or TRBV6-3 to TRBJ1-2; D unresolved. The V gene lost 0 bases and the J gene lost 2 bases, with 10 bases spanning the gap. Germline CDR1 is MNHEY and CDR2 is SVGEGT. The CDR3 totals 15 residues. CDR3 DNA sequence: TGTGCCAGCAGTTACTCGGTCGGAGTAAACTATGGCTACACCTTC. It is translated as CASSYSVGVNYGYTF.

V usage is TRBV12-5 and J usage is TRBJ2-3; 9 positions match TRBD2. V lost 3 bases and J lost 6; bases outside the gene matches: 16. This CDR3 has 18 residues. The germline CDR1 and CDR2 sequences are LGHNT and FRNRAP. CDR3 nucleotide sequence: TGTGCTAGTGGTTTAGTTGGAGCCGGGACTAGCATACGTGATACGCAGTATTTT. Its translation: CASGLVGAGTSIRDTQYF.

The chain recombines TRBV2 with TRBJ2-1; TRBD2 aligns across 14 bases. V was clipped by 8 bases and J by 5 bases; unmatched bases: 5. CDR3 length: 15 amino acids. In germline, CDR1 is SNHLY, CDR2 FYNNEI. The CDR3 region has the DNA TGTGCCAGCCAGACTAGCGGGGGGGCTGACAATGAGCAGTTCTTC. It is translated as CASQTSGGADNEQFF.

The chain employs TRBV3-1 (or the pseudogene TRBV3-2) and TRBJ1-6; D call uncertain. The CDR3 sequence is 17 residues long. Deletions cut 1 base from V and 11 bases from J, with 21 bases between. Germline assignment: CDR1 LGHDT and CDR2 YNNKEL (reference sequence). The CDR3 loop reads CASSQVPGAAAGPPLHF. The DNA of the CDR3 is TGTGCCAGCAGCCAAGTCCCGGGCGCCGCGGCGGGCCCACCCCTCCACTTT.

The gene calls are TRBV29-1 and TRBJ1-1, with a tentative D call TRBD1 (5 bases). The CDR3 is made up of 13 amino acids. The V gene's germline CDR1 is SQVTM and CDR2 ANQGSEA. Trimming stripped 6 bases from V and 0 bases from J, with 11 bases between. The CDR3 is CSVWGGMNTEAFF. The CDR3 region has the DNA TGCAGCGTGTGGGGCGGGATGAACACTGAAGCTTTCTTT.

The chain is built from TRBV11-2 and TRBJ2-7, with D possibly matching TRBD1 (6 bases). Germline-derived CDR1 and CDR2 are SGHAT and FQNNGV. Deletions cut 5 bases from V and 7 bases from J, with 18 bases between. The CDR3 spans 14 residues. CDR3 in amino acids: CASSDRPYVGEQYF. The CDR3 DNA follows: TGTGCCAGCAGCGACAGGCCCTATGTGGGAGAGCAGTACTTC.

This sequence joins TRBV29-1 and TRBJ1-1; no firm D call. V gave up 1 base and J gave up 0 bases, with 6 bases separating them. The CDR3 length is 13 residues. CDR1 and CDR2 (germline): SQVTM, ANQGSEA. The CDR3 sequence is CSVEGGMNTEAFF. The CDR3 DNA sequence: TGCAGCGTTGAAGGAGGGATGAACACTGAAGCTTTCTTT.

V gene TRBV6-6 combines with J gene TRBJ2-3; weak D call: TRBD2 (5 bases). This CDR3 comprises 13 residues. The germline V gene encodes CDR1 MNHNY and CDR2 SVGAGI (reference sequence). The CDR3 DNA reads TGTGCAGCGGCTAGCTCCCACGGGTATACGCAGTATTTT. This encodes CAAASSHGYTQYF.

The chain links TRBV7-2 to TRBJ1-2, with D tentatively TRBD1 (6 bases). This CDR3 comprises 14 residues. V gave up 2 bases and J gave up 4 bases, with 11 bases separating them. Per germline, CDR1 SGHTA and CDR2 FQGNSA. In DNA form, the CDR3 reads TGTGCCAGCAGCTTACGGGGGGCTCCCTATGGCTACACCTTC. Translated, it gives CASSLRGAPYGYTF.